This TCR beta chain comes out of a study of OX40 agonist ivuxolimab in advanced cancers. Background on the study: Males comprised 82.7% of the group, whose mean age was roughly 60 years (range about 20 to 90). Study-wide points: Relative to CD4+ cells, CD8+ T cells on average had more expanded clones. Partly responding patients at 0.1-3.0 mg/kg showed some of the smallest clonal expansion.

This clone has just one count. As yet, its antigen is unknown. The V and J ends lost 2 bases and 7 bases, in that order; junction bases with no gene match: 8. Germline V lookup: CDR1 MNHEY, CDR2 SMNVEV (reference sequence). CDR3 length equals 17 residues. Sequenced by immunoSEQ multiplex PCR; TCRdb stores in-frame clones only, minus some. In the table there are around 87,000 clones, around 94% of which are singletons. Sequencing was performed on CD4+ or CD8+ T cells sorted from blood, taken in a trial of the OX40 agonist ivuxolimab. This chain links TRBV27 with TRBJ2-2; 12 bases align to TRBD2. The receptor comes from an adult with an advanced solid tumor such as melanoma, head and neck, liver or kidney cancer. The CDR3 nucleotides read TGTGCCAGCAGTTTAAGACTAGCGGGAGTGGTCGGCGGGGAGCTGTTTTTT. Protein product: CASSLRLAGVVGGELFF.